The next 15 T cell receptor beta chains were all read from a single sample in a study of blood T cell repertoires in COVID-19. Assay: immunoSEQ multiplex PCR; the TCRdb copy retains only in-frame clones and omits some. The data show about 150,000 clones, 70% to 90% seen once. The sample comprised peripheral blood. Receptors were obtained from a woman between 55 and 75 years old with COVID-19, enrolled during active disease.

This clone was detected once. The rearrangement links TRBV4-1 to TRBJ1-2, with 9 bases matching TRBD1. The CDR3 spans 17 residues. CDR1 is MGHRA and CDR2 is YSYEKL in the germline V gene. The J segment lost 5 bases and the V segment lost 6 bases, leaving 16 bases of the junction unmatched. In DNA form, the CDR3 reads TGCGCCAGCAGTCCATCGCGGACAGGGGAGGGGCGATATGGCTACACCTTC. This encodes CASSPSRTGEGRYGYTF.

This clone was detected once. The gene calls are TRBV10-1 and TRBJ1-3; no clear D gene. The CDR3 length is 16 residues. CDR1 is WNHNN and CDR2 is SYGVQD in the germline V gene (reference sequence). Trimming shortened V by 3 bases and J by 0 bases, and 12 bases separated the two germline ends. CDR3 region: CASSDSGGSSGNTIYF. DNA of the CDR3: TGCGCCAGCAGTGACTCCGGAGGGAGCTCTGGAAACACCATATATTTT.

This chain links TRBV5-6 with TRBJ2-1; D not certain. CDR3 length equals 17 residues. Trimming left V 0 bases short and J 2 bases short, with 15 bases between. The germline V gene encodes CDR1 SGHDT and CDR2 YYEEEE. The chain's CDR3 is CASSLDTTPSTYNEQFF. The CDR3 bases are TGTGCCAGCAGCTTGGATACTACCCCCTCAACCTACAATGAGCAGTTCTTC.

The chain is built from TRBV29-1 and TRBJ1-1; possibly TRBD1 for D (5 bases). This CDR3 is 13 amino acids long. V lost 2 bases to trimming and J lost 10 bases, with 17 bases between them. Per the germline V gene, CDR1 is SQVTM and CDR2 is ANQGSEA. The CDR3 spells CSVERPGWNRAFF. CDR3 sequence (DNA): TGCAGCGTTGAAAGGCCAGGGTGGAACCGAGCTTTCTTT.

This clone appeared a single time. The chain carries TRBV6-5 and TRBJ1-5; D is undetermined. Trimming removed 8 bases from V and 0 bases from J, with 8 bases in between. CDR1 is MNHEY, CDR2 SVGAGI, per germline. The length of the CDR3 is 13 residues. The CDR3 DNA follows: TGTGCCAGCTCCCCCGGTAGCAATCAGCCCCAGCATTTT. Protein product: CASSPGSNQPQHF.

The V gene is TRBV27, the J gene TRBJ1-3; D unresolved. The germline V and J ends were trimmed by 2 bases and 1 base, with 3 bases remaining between them. CDR1 is MNHEY and CDR2 is SMNVEV in the germline V gene (reference sequence). CDR3 length: 13 amino acids. The DNA for the CDR3 is TGTGCCAGCAGTTTAACTTCTGGAAACACCATATATTTT. Translated: CASSLTSGNTIYF.

This chain uses TRBV7-9 with TRBJ1-5; D gene uncertain. The V gene lost 5 bases and the J gene lost 0 bases, with 11 bases spanning the gap. Germline CDR1 reads SEHNR; CDR2 reads FQNEAQ (reference sequence). The CDR3 sequence is 15 residues long. CDR3 coding DNA: TGTGCCAGCAGCAAAAGCGACTATAGCAATCAGCCCCAGCATTTT. It specifies CASSKSDYSNQPQHF.

V and J are TRBV5-4 and TRBJ2-1; 10 nucleotides line up with TRBD1. Germline CDR1 and CDR2: SGHNT and YYREEE (reference sequence). V was pared by 0 bases and J by 7 bases, with 4 bases of the junction left unmatched. This CDR3 has 15 residues. CDR3 sequence reads: CASSLVPDRGNEQFF. The CDR3 coding sequence is TGTGCCAGCAGCTTGGTCCCGGACAGGGGGAATGAGCAGTTCTTC.

The chain employs TRBV9 and TRBJ1-2; D is undetermined. CDR3 length equals 13 residues. From germline, CDR1 is SGDLS and CDR2 YYNGEE. Trimming took off 2 bases at V and 8 bases at J, with 13 bases between the two ends. The CDR3 DNA reads as TGTGCCAGCAGCGTCGGTCCCAAGCAAGGCTACACCTTC. Its protein is CASSVGPKQGYTF.

The V call is TRBV6-5, the J call TRBJ2-1; 7 nucleotides match TRBD2. Germline CDR1 reads MNHEY; CDR2 reads SVGAGI. The CDR3 consists of 15 residues. V lost 5 bases and J lost 3; bases outside the gene matches: 7. CDR3 residues: CASSRDYLFYNEQFF. CDR3 nucleotide sequence: TGTGCCAGCAGTCGGGACTACCTATTCTACAATGAGCAGTTCTTC.

This clone appeared once. The chain links TRBV19 to TRBJ1-1; a possible D gene is TRBD1 (5 bases). V shed 3 bases and J shed 4 bases, with 12 bases lying between them. This CDR3 comprises 14 residues. Germline V gives CDR1 LNHDA, CDR2 SQIVND (reference sequence). The DNA of the CDR3 is TGTGCCAGTAGTATGGGGGGAAAGGGCACTGAAGCTTTCTTT. This codes for CASSMGGKGTEAFF. The complete variable domain, with remaining parts taken from reference TRBV19 and TRBJ1-1, reads DGGITQSPKYLFRKEGQNVTLSCEQNLNHDAMYWYRQDPGQGLRLIYYSQIVNDFQKGDIAEGYSVSREKKESFPLTVTSAQKNPTAFYLCASSMGGKGTEAFFGQGTRLTVV.

The CDR3 reads CASSATGGSPLHF. The CDR3 nucleotides are TGTGCCAGCAGTGCGACAGGGGGGTCACCCCTCCACTTT. The chain carries TRBV6-4 and TRBJ1-6; 9 nucleotides line up with TRBD1. In germline, CDR1 is MRHNA, CDR2 SNTAGT. This CDR3 region has 13 residues. Trimming cost V 4 bases and J 10 bases; bases outside gene matches: 2.

J is TRBJ2-3 and V is TRBV19; possibly TRBD1 for D (6 bases). V shed 3 bases and J shed 3 bases, with 10 bases lying between them. The CDR3 length is 14 residues. The germline V gene has CDR1 LNHDA and CDR2 SQIVND (reference sequence). The CDR3 DNA follows: TGTGCCAGTAGTATTTATACAGGGACAGATACGCAGTATTTT. Protein: CASSIYTGTDTQYF.

The chain's CDR3 is CASSRQGSGYTF. CDR3 bases: TGTGCCAGCAGCCGACAGGGCTCTGGCTACACCTTC. The chain is built from TRBV11-2 and TRBJ1-2, with 7 bases matching TRBD1. V gave up 5 bases and J gave up 7 bases; unmatched junction bases: 4. Per the germline V gene, CDR1 is SGHAT and CDR2 is FQNNGV. The CDR3 loop spans 12 amino acids.

The chain links TRBV7-2 to TRBJ2-7; possibly TRBD2 for D (5 bases). V lost 5 bases and J lost 4, with 15 bases in between. Germline V gives CDR1 SGHTA, CDR2 FQGNSA. There are 14 residues in the CDR3. This CDR3 reads CASSPLATAYEQYF. The CDR3 nucleotides read TGTGCCAGCAGCCCTCTAGCTACTGCGTACGAGCAGTACTTC.